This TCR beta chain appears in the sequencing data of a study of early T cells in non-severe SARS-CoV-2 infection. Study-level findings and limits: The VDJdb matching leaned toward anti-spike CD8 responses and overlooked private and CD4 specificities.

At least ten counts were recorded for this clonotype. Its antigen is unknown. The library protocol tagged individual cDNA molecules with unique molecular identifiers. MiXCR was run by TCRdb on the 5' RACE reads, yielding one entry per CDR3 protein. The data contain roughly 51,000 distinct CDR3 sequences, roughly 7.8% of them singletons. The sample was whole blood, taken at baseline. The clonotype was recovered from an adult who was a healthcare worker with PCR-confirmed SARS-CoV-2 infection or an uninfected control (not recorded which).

The CDR3: CASSLPQGSPLHF. The CDR3 DNA reads as TGTGCCAGCAGCTTGCCTCAGGGTTCACCCCTCCACTTT. The chain has TRBV11-2 and TRBJ1-6; D might be TRBD1 (5 bases). From germline, CDR1 is SGHAT and CDR2 FQNNGV. The ends were cut back, 3 bases at V and 9 bases at J, with 9 bases in the middle. The CDR3 covers 13 residues.